This TCR beta chain was documented in a study of blood T cell repertoires in COVID-19. In the authors' methods: Reference gene primers were amplified, and this amplification served to estimate nucleated cell counts. The data were produced by immunoSEQ multiplex PCR, yet TCRdb's version contains in-frame clones alone and is incomplete. The DNA gave D and trimming, while V, J and clone size come from that table. The data show approximately 60,000 clones, roughly 76% seen once. The CDR3 is 15 amino acids. CDR1 and CDR2 (germline): SGHRS, YFSETQ. The V segment lost 3 bases and the J segment 7 bases; nucleotides outside the gene matches: 10.

This chain links TRBV5-1 with TRBJ2-7, with 10 bases identical to TRBD1. Source material: peripheral blood. This receptor was taken from a human donor in a cohort sampled during active COVID-19. This CDR3 reads CASSWGDRGMGEQYF. The CDR3 DNA follows: TGCGCCAGCAGCTGGGGGGACAGGGGAATGGGAGAGCAGTACTTC.